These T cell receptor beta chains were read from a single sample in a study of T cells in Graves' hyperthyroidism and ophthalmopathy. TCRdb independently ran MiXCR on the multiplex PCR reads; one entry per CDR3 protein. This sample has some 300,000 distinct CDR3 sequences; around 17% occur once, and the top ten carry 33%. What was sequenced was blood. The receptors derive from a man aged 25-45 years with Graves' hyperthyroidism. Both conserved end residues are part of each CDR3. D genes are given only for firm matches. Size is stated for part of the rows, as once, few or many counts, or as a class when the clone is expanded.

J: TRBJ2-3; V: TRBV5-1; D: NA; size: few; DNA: TGCGCCAGCAGCCAGGGGGCTAGCGGGACTCTCACAGATACGCAGTATTTT; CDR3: CASSQGASGTLTDTQYF
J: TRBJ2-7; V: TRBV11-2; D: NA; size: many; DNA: TGTGCCAGCAGCCGGGCCGGGACAAACTACGAGCAGTACTTC; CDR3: CASSRAGTNYEQYF
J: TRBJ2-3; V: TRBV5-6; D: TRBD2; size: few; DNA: TGTGCCAGCAGCGCCTCCGGGACTAGCTGGGATACGCAGTATTTT; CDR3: CASSASGTSWDTQYF
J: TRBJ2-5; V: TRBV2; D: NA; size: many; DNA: TGTGCCAGCAGCCTACAGACAGGAGGGCTGGGGACCCAGTACTTC; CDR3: CASSLQTGGLGTQYF
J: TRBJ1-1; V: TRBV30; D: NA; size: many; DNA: TGTGCCTGGAGTGTAGGTTTTGGGCGGGGTAACACTGAAGCTTTCTTT; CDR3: CAWSVGFGRGNTEAFF
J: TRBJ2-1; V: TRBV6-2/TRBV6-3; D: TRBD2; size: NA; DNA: TGTGCCACATCGGGAGGGCGGTATGAGCAGTTCTTC; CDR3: CATSGGRYEQFF
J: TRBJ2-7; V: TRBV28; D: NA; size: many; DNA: TGTGCCAGCAGTTCTCCCTCAGTGACCTCCTACGAGCAGTACTTC; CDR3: CASSSPSVTSYEQYF
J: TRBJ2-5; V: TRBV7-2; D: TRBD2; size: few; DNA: TGTGCCAGCTCGCAAACAGGGACTAGCGGGAGGACCTACGAGACCCAGTACTTC; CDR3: CASSQTGTSGRTYETQYF
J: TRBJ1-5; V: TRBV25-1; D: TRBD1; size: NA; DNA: TGTGCCAGCAGTGGGACAGGGGGCGTCGGTCAGCCCCAGCATTTT; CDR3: CASSGTGGVGQPQHF
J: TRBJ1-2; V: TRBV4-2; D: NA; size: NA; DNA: TGTGCCAGCAGCCAAGATTGGAGAGCTAACTATGGCTACACCTTC; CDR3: CASSQDWRANYGYTF
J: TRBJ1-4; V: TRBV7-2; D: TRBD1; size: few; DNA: TGTGCCAGCAGCCAAAGTGTGTACAGGGGGAAGAAAAAACTGTTTTTT; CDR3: CASSQSVYRGKKKLFF
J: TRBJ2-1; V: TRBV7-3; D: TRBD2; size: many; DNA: TGTGCCAGCAGCTTGACTAGCGGGACAGACGATGAGCAGTTCTTC; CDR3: CASSLTSGTDDEQFF
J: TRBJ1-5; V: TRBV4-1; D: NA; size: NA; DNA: TGCGCCAGCAGCCAAGTGGATATGGGGTTTAGGGACCGGCAGCCCCAGCATTTT; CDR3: CASSQVDMGFRDRQPQHF
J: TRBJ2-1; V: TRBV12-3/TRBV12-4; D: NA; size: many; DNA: TGTGCCAGCAGATCATTAGGGAGCAATGAGCAGTTCTTC; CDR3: CASRSLGSNEQFF
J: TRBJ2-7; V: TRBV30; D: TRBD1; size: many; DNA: TGTGCCTGGAGCGCAGGGGGCAGGGCCTATGACGAGCAGTACTTC; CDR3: CAWSAGGRAYDEQYF
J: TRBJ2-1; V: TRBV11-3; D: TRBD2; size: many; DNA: TGTGCCAGCAGCTTATCTAGCGGGAACAGCGATGAGCAGTTCTTC; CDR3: CASSLSSGNSDEQFF
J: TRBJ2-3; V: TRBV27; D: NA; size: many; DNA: TGTGCCAGCAGTTTCCGCCCCCGACCAGGGGGGGGCACAGATACGCAGTATTTT; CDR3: CASSFRPRPGGGTDTQYF
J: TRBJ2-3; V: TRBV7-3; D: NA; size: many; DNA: TGTGCCAGCAGCTTAACGCGGGTCTCCACAGATACGCAGTATTTT; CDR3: CASSLTRVSTDTQYF
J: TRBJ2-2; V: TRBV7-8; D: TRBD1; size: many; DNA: TGTGCCAGCGGGGAGGGACAGGGGGCAGACGGGGAGCTGTTTTTT; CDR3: CASGEGQGADGELFF
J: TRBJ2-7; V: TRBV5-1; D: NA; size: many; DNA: TGCGCCAGCAGCTCATTAGCGGAGTCCTACGAGCAGTACTTC; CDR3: CASSSLAESYEQYF
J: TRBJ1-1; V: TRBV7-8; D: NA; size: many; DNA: TGTGCCAGCAGACAGACCGGGACCGCCTGGATCATGAACACTGAAGCTTTCTTT; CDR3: CASRQTGTAWIMNTEAFF
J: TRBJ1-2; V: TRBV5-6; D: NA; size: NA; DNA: TGTGCCAGCAGCTTTGGGGGCCGCTTACCCCCCCTTGATGGCTACACCTTC; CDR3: CASSFGGRLPPLDGYTF
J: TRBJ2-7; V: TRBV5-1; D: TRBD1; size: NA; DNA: TGCGCCAGCAGCTTTAAAGCCGGGACAGTATACGAGCAGTACTTC; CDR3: CASSFKAGTVYEQYF
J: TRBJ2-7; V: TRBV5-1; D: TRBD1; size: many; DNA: TGCGCCAGCAGCCCAGCCGGACAGGGAAGTAACGAGCAGTACTTC; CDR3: CASSPAGQGSNEQYF
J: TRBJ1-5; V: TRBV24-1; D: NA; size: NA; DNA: TGTGCCACCAGAAAATCCAGGGATCAGCCCCAGCATTTT; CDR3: CATRKSRDQPQHF
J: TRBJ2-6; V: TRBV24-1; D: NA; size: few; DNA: TGTGCCACCAGTGATGGCAGGGGAAGCTTTGGGGCCAACGTCCTGACTTTC; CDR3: CATSDGRGSFGANVLTF
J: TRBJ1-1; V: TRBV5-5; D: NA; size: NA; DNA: TGTGCCAGCAGCACGGGCGTTGGCATGAACACTGAAGCTTTCTTT; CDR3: CASSTGVGMNTEAFF
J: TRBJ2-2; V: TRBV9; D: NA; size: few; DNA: TGTGCCAGCTGGGACTCCTTGTCCGGGGAGCTGTTTTTT; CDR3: CASWDSLSGELFF
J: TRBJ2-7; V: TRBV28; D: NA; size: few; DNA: TGTGCCAGCAGTTCCCAAAGCGGAACCCCCTACGAGCAGTACTTC; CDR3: CASSSQSGTPYEQYF
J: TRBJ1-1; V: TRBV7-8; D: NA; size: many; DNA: TGTGCCAGCACTACCCGTCGGCAGGGAACTGAAGCTTTCTTT; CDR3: CASTTRRQGTEAFF
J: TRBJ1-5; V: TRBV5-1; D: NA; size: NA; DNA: TGCGCCAGCAGCCTGGGGGCAAGCTCTAATCAGCCCCAGCATTTT; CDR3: CASSLGASSNQPQHF
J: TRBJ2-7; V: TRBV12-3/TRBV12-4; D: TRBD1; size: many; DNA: TGTGCCAGCTGGGGGAGTGGGACAGGGGGCTACGAGCAGTACTTC; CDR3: CASWGSGTGGYEQYF
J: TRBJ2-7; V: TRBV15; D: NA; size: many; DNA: TGTGCCACCAGCAGAGAGTCTACCAACTACGAGCAGTACTTC; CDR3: CATSRESTNYEQYF
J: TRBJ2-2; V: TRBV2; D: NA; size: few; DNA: TGTGCCAGCAGCCGACAAATAGTTAACACCGGGGAGCTGTTTTTT; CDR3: CASSRQIVNTGELFF
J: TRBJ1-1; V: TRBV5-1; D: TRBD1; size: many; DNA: TGCGCCAGCAGCCCCACAGGGGCCGAACCGAACACTGAAGCTTTCTTT; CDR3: CASSPTGAEPNTEAFF
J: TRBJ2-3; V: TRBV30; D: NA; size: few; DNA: TGTGCCTGGAGTGTTGGTGAGGATACGCAGTATTTT; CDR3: CAWSVGEDTQYF
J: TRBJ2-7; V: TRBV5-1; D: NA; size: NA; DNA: TGCGCCAGCAGGTTGACTGGTCAACCCCCGGGGGAGCAGTACTTC; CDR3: CASRLTGQPPGEQYF
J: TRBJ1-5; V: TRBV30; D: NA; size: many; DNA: TGTGCCTGGAGTGTAGCCGGCGGACCAGAGGAGCCCCAGCATTTT; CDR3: CAWSVAGGPEEPQHF
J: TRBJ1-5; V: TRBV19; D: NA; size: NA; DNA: TGTGCCAGTAGTACCGTTGGGGCGGCCCTAAGCAATCAGCCCCAGCATTTT; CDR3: CASSTVGAALSNQPQHF
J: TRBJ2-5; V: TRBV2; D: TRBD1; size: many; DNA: TGTGCCAGCAGTGAGACAGGGTACGAGACCCAGTACTTC; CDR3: CASSETGYETQYF
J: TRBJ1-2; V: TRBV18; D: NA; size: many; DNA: TGTGCCAGCTCCCTGACAGGAGCGGATGGCTACACCTTC; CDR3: CASSLTGADGYTF
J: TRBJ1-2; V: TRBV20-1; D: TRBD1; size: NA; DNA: TGCAGTGCTACCACTCCGGGACAGGGGGATAGTGGCTACACCTTC; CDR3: CSATTPGQGDSGYTF
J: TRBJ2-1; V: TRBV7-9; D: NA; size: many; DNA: TGTGCTTCCCAGGAGGGCTCCTACAATGAGCAGTTCTTC; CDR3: CASQEGSYNEQFF
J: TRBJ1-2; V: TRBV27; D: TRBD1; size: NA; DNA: TGTGCCAGCAAAGCAGGGGGCTATGGCTACACCTTC; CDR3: CASKAGGYGYTF
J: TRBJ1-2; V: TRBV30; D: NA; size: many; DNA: TGTGCCTGGAGTGTACGTGCCCAAAGAAACACCTTC; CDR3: CAWSVRAQRNTF
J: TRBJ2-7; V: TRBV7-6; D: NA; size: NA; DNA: TGTGCCAGCAGCACGACGGCAGGGACCGAGCAGTACTTC; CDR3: CASSTTAGTEQYF
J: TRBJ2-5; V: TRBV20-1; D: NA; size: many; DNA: TGCAGTGCACTGGGACCAAACGGGGAGACCCAGTACTTC; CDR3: CSALGPNGETQYF
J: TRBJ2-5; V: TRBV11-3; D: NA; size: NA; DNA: NA; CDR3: CASSFYICRATPSVQETQYF
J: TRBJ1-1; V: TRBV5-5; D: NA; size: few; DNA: TGTGCCAGCAGCTTCCTTGTGGGGCGGTACACTGAAGCTTTCTTT; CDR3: CASSFLVGRYTEAFF
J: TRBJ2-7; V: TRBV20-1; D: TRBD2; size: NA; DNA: TGCAGTGCGCACCCCCGGGAGCGGGACCTCTACGAGCAGTACTTC; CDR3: CSAHPRERDLYEQYF
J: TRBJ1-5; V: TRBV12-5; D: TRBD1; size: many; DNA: TGTGCTAGTGGTTTACTGATTGTGTTAGAAGGACAGGGCAATCAGCCCCAGCATTTT; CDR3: CASGLLIVLEGQGNQPQHF
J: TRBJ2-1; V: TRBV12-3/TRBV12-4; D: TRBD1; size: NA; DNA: TGTGCCAGCACCCAGGACAGGAAAATTCACAATGAGCAGTTCTTC; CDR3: CASTQDRKIHNEQFF
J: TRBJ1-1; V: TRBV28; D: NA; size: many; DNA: TGTGCCAGCAAGCAGGGGATGAACACTGAAGCTTTCTTT; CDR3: CASKQGMNTEAFF
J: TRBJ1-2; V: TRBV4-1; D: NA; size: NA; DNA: TGCGCCAGCAGCGGACCTACAGGGATTAACTATGGCTACACCTTC; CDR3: CASSGPTGINYGYTF